The present entry profiles one T cell receptor (beta chain) with its context. Its target is not known. Blood sampling occurred at first hyperthyroidism diagnosis, ahead of any ophthalmopathy symptoms. The sample comes from a study of T cells in Graves' hyperthyroidism and ophthalmopathy. Study observations and caveats: Most thyroid clonotypes with frequency above 0.001 were detected in blood. The model forecast ophthalmopathy, anticipating it by a median approximately 6.2 months before onset.

Researchers took RNA transcripts and amplified the TCR beta CDR3 regions from them. First-round RT-PCR targeting the TCR CDR3 was performed with the HTBI primer set. Each CDR3 protein is one row after TCRdb ran MiXCR on the multiplex PCR reads. The sample holds over 250,000 distinct CDR3 sequences, around a quarter seen once. Trimming stripped 3 bases from V and 5 bases from J, with 14 bases between. The CDR3 is 14 amino acids. Germline-derived CDR1 and CDR2 are DFQATT and SNEGSKA (reference sequence). The V gene is TRBV20-1, the J gene TRBJ1-5; D possibly corresponds to TRBD1 (5 bases). This TCR derives from a man aged 35 to 55 with Graves' hyperthyroidism that later progressed to Graves' ophthalmopathy. Sequencing was done on a sample of blood. CDR3 coding DNA: TGCAGTGCTAGCTATGGGGGTAAAGATCAGCCCCAGCATTTT. Translating it yields CSASYGGKDQPQHF.